The entry below gives a single T cell receptor beta chain sequence along with its context. A few counts support this clonotype. Its recognized antigen is unknown. Per-base quality was not reported, and no clone a single base away is much larger than it. Libraries were prepared through RT-PCR. Sequencing used an Illumina HiSeq 2500. TCRdb reprocessed the public reads (quality trimming at Q25 with fastp, clone calling with MiXCR) and kept in-frame beta chains. Identical CDR3 proteins give one entry, which carries the most common genes and DNA. This sample has about 800,000 distinct CDR3 sequences in its table, and less than 25% of those were observed once. Together, the top ten hold about a tenth of the sample. Trimming leaves V shorter by 2 bases and J shorter by 7 bases, with the junction holding 5 bases beyond the gene matches. The germline V gene encodes CDR1 SGHRS and CDR2 YFSETQ. Including the terminal cysteine and phenylalanine, the CDR3 comprises 14 residues. The read is trimmed to its CDR3 DNA, 42 bases read in frame from base 1.

The data are from a study of response to subunit inactivated influenza vaccine (dated by TCRdb to the late 2010s). Some background on the complete study: Deep quantitative T cell receptor repertoire profiling was used in the study to track responses to a trivalent subunit inactivated influenza vaccine.

Beyond this particular receptor, the publication reports: The authors proposed that each seasonal influenza vaccination may bring in only a limited number of new T cells.

The rearranged segments are TRBV5-1 and TRBJ2-1; the central 8 bases match TRBD1. The sequence was collected from a man over 45 who received an inactivated influenza vaccine. Donor details come from another sample of the same person, matched by shared clones. Specimen: PBMCs from blood, collected 4 to 6 days after vaccination. The nucleotides read TGCGCCAGCAGCTTAAGGACAGGGAGGAATGAGCAGTTCTTC. Translated, it reads CASSLRTGRNEQFF. The CDR3 plus the reference TRBV5-1 and TRBJ2-1 genes for the other parts give the full variable domain: KAGVTQTPRYLIKTRGQQVTLSCSPISGHRSVSWYQQTPGQGLQFLFEYFSETQRNKGNFPGRFSGRQFSNSRSEMNVSTLELGDSALYLCASSLRTGRNEQFFGPGTRLTVL.